Only a few counts were recorded for the clone carrying this TCR beta chain. The antigen is unknown. These data belong to a study of cytomegalovirus exposure and HLA in healthy donors. Study outcomes and limitations: Some TCR beta chains (more than 150 of them) were listed as cytomegalovirus-associated. Reports indicated that the classifier achieved high specificity and sensitivity in diagnosing cytomegalovirus status. Subsequent analysis found a tendency for first-cohort TCR clusters to co-occur within the 90 to 150 validation repertoires.

V trimming: 0 bases; J trimming: 6 bases; junction bases outside the gene matches: 3. The CDR3 covers 15 residues. Germline V gives CDR1 SGHRS, CDR2 YFSETQ. Repertoires were generated with immunoSEQ multiplex PCR, while TCRdb's copy carries only in-frame clones and drops some. The table records 120,000 or so clones, roughly nine tenths of them present only once. The specimen was PBMCs. The chain joins TRBV5-1 to TRBJ1-5, with TRBD1 identical over 10 bases. The clonotype originates from a woman younger than 30 in good health and CMV-seronegative. CDR3 region: CASSLGQGAGQPQHF. The DNA for the CDR3 is TGCGCCAGCAGCTTGGGACAGGGGGCGGGTCAGCCCCAGCATTTT.